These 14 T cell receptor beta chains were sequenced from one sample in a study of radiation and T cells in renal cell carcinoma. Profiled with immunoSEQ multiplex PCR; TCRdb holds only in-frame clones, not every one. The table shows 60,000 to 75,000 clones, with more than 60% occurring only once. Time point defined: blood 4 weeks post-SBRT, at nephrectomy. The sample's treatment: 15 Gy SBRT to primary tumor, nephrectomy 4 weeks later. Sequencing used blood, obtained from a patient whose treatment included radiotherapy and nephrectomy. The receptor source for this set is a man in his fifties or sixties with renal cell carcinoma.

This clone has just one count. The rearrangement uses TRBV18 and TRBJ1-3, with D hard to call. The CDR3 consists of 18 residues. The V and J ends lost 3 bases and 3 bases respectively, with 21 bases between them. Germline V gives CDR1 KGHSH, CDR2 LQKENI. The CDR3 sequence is CASSPVTVGSFNGNTIYF. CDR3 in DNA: TGTGCCAGCTCACCGGTCACGGTGGGCTCTTTCAATGGAAACACCATATATTTT.

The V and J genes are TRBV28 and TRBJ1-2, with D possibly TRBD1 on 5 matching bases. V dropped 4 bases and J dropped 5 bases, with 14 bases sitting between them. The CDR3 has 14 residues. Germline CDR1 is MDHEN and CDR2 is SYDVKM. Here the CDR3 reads CASSSLGGTYGYTF. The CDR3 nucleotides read TGTGCCAGCAGTTCCCTGGGGGGAACGTATGGCTACACCTTC.

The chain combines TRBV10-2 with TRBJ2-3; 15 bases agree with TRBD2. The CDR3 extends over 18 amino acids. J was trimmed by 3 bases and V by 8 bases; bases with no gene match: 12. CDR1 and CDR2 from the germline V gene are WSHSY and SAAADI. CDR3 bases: TGCGCCAGCTCCGGACTAGCGGGAGGGCCCTCGGTTACAGATACGCAGTATTTT. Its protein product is CASSGLAGGPSVTDTQYF.

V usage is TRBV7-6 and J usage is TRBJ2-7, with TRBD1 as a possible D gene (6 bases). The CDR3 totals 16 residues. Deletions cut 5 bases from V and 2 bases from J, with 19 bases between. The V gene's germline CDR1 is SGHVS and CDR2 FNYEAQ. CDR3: CASSPIERQATYEQYF. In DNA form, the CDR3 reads TGTGCCAGCAGCCCTATAGAACGACAGGCCACCTACGAGCAGTACTTC.

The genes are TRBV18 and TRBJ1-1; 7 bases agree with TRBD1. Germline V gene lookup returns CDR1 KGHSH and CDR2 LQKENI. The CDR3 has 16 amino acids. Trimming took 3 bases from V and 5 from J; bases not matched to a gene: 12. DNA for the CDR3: TGTGCCAGCTCACCCGCGGGACAGCCCCATCCGACTGAAGCTTTCTTT. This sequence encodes CASSPAGQPHPTEAFF.

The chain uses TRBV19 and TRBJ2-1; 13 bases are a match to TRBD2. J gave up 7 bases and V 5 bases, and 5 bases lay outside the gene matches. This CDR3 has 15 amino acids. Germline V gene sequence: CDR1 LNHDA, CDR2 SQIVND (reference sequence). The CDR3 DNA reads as TGTGCCAGTAGTTCCGGGACTAGCGGGATAAATGAGCAGTTCTTC. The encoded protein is CASSSGTSGINEQFF.

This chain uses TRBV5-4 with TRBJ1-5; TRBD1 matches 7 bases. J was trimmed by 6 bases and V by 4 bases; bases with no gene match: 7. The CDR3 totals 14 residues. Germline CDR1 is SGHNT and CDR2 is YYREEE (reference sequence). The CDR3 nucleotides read TGTGCCAGCAGCCCAGGGGGGGCCGGTCAGCCCCAGCATTTT. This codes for CASSPGGAGQPQHF.

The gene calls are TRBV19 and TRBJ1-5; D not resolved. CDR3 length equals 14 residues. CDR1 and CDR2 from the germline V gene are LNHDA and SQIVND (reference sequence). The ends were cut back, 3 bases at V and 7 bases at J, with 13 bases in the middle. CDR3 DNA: TGTGCCAGTAGTATGGAGGGCCCCGGCCAGCCCCAGCATTTT. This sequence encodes CASSMEGPGQPQHF.

Here the CDR3 DNA reads TGTGCCAGCATCGGTACAGGGCAAGGCTACAATGAGCAGTTCTTC. Translated: CASIGTGQGYNEQFF. V usage is TRBV27 and J usage is TRBJ2-1; the D gene is possibly TRBD1 (6 bases). The CDR3 covers 15 residues. Trimming left V 7 bases short and J 3 bases short, with 16 bases between. Germline values: CDR1 MNHEY, CDR2 SMNVEV (reference sequence).

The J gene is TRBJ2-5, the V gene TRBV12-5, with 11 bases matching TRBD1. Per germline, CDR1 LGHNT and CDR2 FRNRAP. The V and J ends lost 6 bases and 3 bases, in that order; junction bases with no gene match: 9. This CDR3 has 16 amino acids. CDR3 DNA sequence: TGTGCTAGTGGCCTGGACAGGGGGCTTCTGGAAGAGACCCAGTACTTC. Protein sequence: CASGLDRGLLEETQYF.

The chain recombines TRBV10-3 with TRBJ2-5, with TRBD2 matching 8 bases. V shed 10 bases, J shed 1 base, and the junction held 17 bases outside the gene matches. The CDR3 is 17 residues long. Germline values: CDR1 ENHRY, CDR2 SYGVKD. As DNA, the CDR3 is TGTGCCACGTCCCCATCGGGGGCGGGAGGACTCCAAGAGACCCAGTACTTC. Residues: CATSPSGAGGLQETQYF.

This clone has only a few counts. This CDR3 is CATSRSSARPEAFF. CDR3 coding DNA: TGTGCCACCAGCAGATCCTCGGCCCGACCTGAAGCTTTCTTT. The J gene is TRBJ1-1, the V gene TRBV15, with D uncertain. Germline V gives CDR1 LNHNV, CDR2 YYDKDF (reference sequence). The CDR3 covers 14 residues. V lost 2 bases to trimming and J lost 6 bases, with 13 bases between them.

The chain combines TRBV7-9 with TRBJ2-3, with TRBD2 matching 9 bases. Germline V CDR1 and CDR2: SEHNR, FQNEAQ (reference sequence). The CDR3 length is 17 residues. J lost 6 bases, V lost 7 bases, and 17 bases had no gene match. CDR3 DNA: TGTGCCAGCACCCAAAATCCGGGACTAGCAGTTTCGGATACGCAGTATTTT. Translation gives CASTQNPGLAVSDTQYF.

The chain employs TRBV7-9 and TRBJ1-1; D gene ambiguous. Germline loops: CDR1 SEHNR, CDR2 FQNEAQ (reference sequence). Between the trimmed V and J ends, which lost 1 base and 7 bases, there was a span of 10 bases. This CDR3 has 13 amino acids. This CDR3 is CASSLVGELEAFF. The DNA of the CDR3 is TGTGCCAGCAGCTTAGTCGGTGAACTTGAAGCTTTCTTT.